A selection of T cell receptor beta chains follows, all from one sample in a study of blood T cell repertoires in COVID-19. The method was immunoSEQ multiplex PCR; TCRdb's version includes in-frame clones alone and lacks a portion of them. The repertoire holds fewer than 350,000 clones, with roughly nine tenths as singletons. The sample taken for sequencing was peripheral blood. These receptors originate from a woman aged 30 to 39 with COVID-19, enrolled during active disease. CDR3s include the opening cysteine and the closing phenylalanine or tryptophan. Each record gives: clone size, J gene, D gene, V gene, CDR3 DNA, CDR3 protein. D genes are given only for firm matches. Not all rows give a size; the values are once, few, many and, for expanded clones, a class.

- TRBJ1-3 - TRBV6-1 TGTGCCAGCAGTGAACGACAGGTCCTCTACTCTGGAAACACCATATATTTT CASSERQVLYSGNTIYF
- TRBJ2-3 TRBD2 TRBV3-1/TRBV3-2 TGTGCCAGCAGCCAAGATACCCCACTAGCGGGTGCGATTGCGCAGTATTTT CASSQDTPLAGAIAQYF
few TRBJ2-1 TRBD2 TRBV5-1 TGCGCCAGCAGCTTGGGTAGCGGGAATGAGCAGTTCTTC CASSLGSGNEQFF
- TRBJ2-2 - TRBV7-8 TGTGCCAGCAGCTTTACATTCCCTCAGCGCGCACTTAACACCGGGGAGCTGTTTTTT CASSFTFPQRALNTGELFF
- TRBJ2-5 - TRBV28 TGTGCCAGCAGTTCTCTCACAGGTGGCCCATGGGAGACCCAGTACTTC CASSSLTGGPWETQYF
- TRBJ2-5 TRBD2 TRBV29-1 TGCAGCGTCGTAGCGGGGGCGGCGGAGACCCAGTACTTC CSVVAGAAETQYF
- TRBJ2-7 - TRBV5-1 TGCGCCAGCAGCACAGGGCCATGGTACGAGCAGTACTTC CASSTGPWYEQYF
- TRBJ1-4 - TRBV11-2 TGTGCCAGCAGCTTGGGACTGAGGGATTCTGAAAAACTGTTTTTT CASSLGLRDSEKLFF
- TRBJ1-5 - TRBV4-1 TGCGCCAGCAGCCAAGTTCTCCAGGGCTATCAGCCCCAGCATTTT CASSQVLQGYQPQHF
- TRBJ1-3 - TRBV5-4 TGTGCCAGCAGCACGGGAGGAGGGGCAGGAAACACCATATATTTT CASSTGGGAGNTIYF
- TRBJ2-1 TRBD1 TRBV5-1 TGCGCCAGCAGCCCGGGACAGGGGGCATACAATGAGCAGTTCTTC CASSPGQGAYNEQFF
- TRBJ2-5 TRBD2 TRBV4-1 TGCGCCAGCAGGGCAGGGCGGGGGTCGGAGACCCAGTACTTC CASRAGRGSETQYF
- TRBJ2-3 TRBD1 TRBV5-4 TGTGCCAGCAGCTTCTGGGCAGGGGGTCTGGCAGATACGCAGTATTTT CASSFWAGGLADTQYF
- TRBJ2-5 - TRBV6-6 TGTGCCAGCGGGATTCCGGGGGGCGGCGGGACCCAGTACTTC CASGIPGGGGTQYF
- TRBJ2-7 - TRBV3-1/TRBV3-2 TGTGCCAGCAGCTTACGTCAGGGGAACGAGCAGTACTTC CASSLRQGNEQYF
- TRBJ2-5 TRBD1 TRBV5-6 TGTGCCAGCAGCCCGGGACAGGGACACATCGAGACCCAGTACTTC CASSPGQGHIETQYF
- TRBJ1-2 - TRBV29-1 TGCAGCGTTGAAAAGGGGTGGGTTGGCTACACCTTC CSVEKGWVGYTF
- TRBJ1-4 - TRBV5-4 TGTGCCAGCAGCCTGGGCGCGCGGGGTTTAACTAATGAAAAACTGTTTTTT CASSLGARGLTNEKLFF
- TRBJ2-2 - TRBV19 TGTGCCAGTAGTATAGCTCCAGGGTGGGACACCGGGGAGCTGTTTTTT CASSIAPGWDTGELFF
once TRBJ2-7 TRBD2 TRBV6-2/TRBV6-3 TGTGCCAGCAGTTACCCCGGGGGGGATTCCTACGAGCAGTACTTC CASSYPGGDSYEQYF
- TRBJ2-1 - TRBV24-1 TGTGCCACCTACAGTGATACCTACAATGAGCAGTTCTTC CATYSDTYNEQFF
- TRBJ2-3 - TRBV5-1 TGCGCCAGCAGCTGGGGAGAACGGCCCTGGACAGATACGCAGTATTTT CASSWGERPWTDTQYF
- TRBJ2-1 TRBD1 TRBV24-1 TGTGCCCCCTTCCCCCGGGACAGGGGATACAATGAGCAGTTCTTC CAPFPRDRGYNEQFF
- TRBJ2-1 TRBD1 TRBV27 TGTGCCAGCATAGGGCTCCGGGACAGACTCTACAATGAGCAGTTCTTC CASIGLRDRLYNEQFF
- TRBJ1-4 - TRBV28 TGTGCCACCAAACCCCGCAGTTTAAGGGTCCTCAGGGTGGATGAAAAACTGTTTTTT CATKPRSLRVLRVDEKLFF
- TRBJ2-1 TRBD2 TRBV3-1/TRBV3-2 TGTGCCAGCAGCCAAGTTAGCGGGGGGGCCAATGAGCAGTTCTTC CASSQVSGGANEQFF
once TRBJ1-5 TRBD1 TRBV19 TGTGCCACCGGGACAGCTAGCAATCAGCCCCAGCATTTT CATGTASNQPQHF
few TRBJ2-7 TRBD1 TRBV2 TGTGCCAGCACCGAACAGGGGGCGACCTACGAGCAGTACTTC CASTEQGATYEQYF
- TRBJ2-7 - TRBV30 TGTGCCTGGCGTAACCGGGATACTACCTACGAGCAGTACTTC CAWRNRDTTYEQYF
- TRBJ1-6 - TRBV6-5 TGTGCCAGCAGTTACTCGCCGGGAGGCGGTTCACCCCTCCACTTT CASSYSPGGGSPLHF
- TRBJ1-1 - TRBV19 TGTGCCAGTAGTCTCCGAGGTACGAGCACTGAAGCTTTCTTT CASSLRGTSTEAFF